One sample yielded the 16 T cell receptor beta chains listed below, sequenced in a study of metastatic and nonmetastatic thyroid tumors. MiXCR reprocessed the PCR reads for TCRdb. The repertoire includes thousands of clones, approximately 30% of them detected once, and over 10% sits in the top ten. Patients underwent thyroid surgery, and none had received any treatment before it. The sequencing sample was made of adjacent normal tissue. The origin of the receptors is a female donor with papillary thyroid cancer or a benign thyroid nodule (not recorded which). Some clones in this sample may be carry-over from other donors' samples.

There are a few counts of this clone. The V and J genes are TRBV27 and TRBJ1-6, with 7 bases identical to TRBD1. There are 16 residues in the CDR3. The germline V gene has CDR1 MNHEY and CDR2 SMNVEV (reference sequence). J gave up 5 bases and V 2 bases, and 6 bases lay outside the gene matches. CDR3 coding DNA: TGTGCCAGCAGTTTAAAGGGGGCGAAACATAATTCACCCCTCCACTTT. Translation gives CASSLKGAKHNSPLHF.

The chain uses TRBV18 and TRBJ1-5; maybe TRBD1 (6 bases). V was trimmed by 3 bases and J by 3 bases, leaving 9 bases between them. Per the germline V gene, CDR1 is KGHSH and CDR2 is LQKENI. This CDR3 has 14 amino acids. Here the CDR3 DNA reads TGTGCCAGCTCACCTGACAGGACCAATCAGCCCCAGCATTTT. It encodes CASSPDRTNQPQHF.

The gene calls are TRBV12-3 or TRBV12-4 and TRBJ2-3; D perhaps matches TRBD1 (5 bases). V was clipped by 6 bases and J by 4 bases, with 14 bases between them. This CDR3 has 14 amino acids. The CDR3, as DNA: TGTGCCAGCAGCCGAGGTGGCAGGGCAGATACGCAGTATTTT. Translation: CASSRGGRADTQYF.

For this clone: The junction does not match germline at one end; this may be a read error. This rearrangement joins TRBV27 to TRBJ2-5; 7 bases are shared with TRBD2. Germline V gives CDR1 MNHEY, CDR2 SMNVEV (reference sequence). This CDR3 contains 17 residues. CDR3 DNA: TGTGCCATCAGTACCCGACTAGCTGGACTCCTCCAAGAGACCCAGTACTTC. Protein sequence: CAISTRLAGLLQETQYF.

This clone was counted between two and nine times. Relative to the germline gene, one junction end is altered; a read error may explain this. CDR3 nucleotide sequence: TGTGCCAGTTCCAGAGGGACGGGGGTATCTGGGGCCAACGTCCTGATTTTC. It is translated as CASSRGTGVSGANVLIF. This chain uses TRBV27 with TRBJ2-6; tentatively, D is TRBD2 (6 bases). The germline gives CDR1 MNHEY, CDR2 SMNVEV (reference sequence). The CDR3 loop spans 17 amino acids.

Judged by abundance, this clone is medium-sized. CDR3 region: CASGRGDTGELFF. CDR3 nucleotide sequence: TGTGCCTCAGGGCGGGGGGACACCGGGGAGCTGTTTTTT. The chain combines TRBV2 with TRBJ2-2; the match to TRBD2 covers 8 bases. The CDR3 sequence is 13 residues long. Germline V CDR1 and CDR2: SNHLY, FYNNEI. V trimming: 11 bases; J trimming: 3 bases; junction bases outside the gene matches: 5.

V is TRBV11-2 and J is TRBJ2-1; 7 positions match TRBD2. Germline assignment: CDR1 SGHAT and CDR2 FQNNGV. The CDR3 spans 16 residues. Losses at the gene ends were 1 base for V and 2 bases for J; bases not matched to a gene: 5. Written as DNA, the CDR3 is TGTGCCAGCAGCTTAGGTTACCGGGGGGCCTACAATGAGCAGTTCTTC. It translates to CASSLGYRGAYNEQFF.

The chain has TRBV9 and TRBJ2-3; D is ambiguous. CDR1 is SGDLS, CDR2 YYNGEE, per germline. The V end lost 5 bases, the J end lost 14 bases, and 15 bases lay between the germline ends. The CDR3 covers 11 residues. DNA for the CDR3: TGTGCCAGCAGTGACCCGAAAGGGCTGTATTTT. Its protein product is CASSDPKGLYF.

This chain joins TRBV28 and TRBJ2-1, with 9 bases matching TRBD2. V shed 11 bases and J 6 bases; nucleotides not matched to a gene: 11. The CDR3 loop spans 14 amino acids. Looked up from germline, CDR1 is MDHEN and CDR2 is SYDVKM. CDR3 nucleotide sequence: TGTGCCGGCGCTTCCCCTAGCGGGATCAATGAGCAGTTCTTC. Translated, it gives CAGASPSGINEQFF.

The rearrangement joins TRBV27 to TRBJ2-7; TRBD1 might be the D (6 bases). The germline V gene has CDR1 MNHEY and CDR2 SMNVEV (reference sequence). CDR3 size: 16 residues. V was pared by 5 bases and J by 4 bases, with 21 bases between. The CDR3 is CASSPRGWVIRYEQYF. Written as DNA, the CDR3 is TGTGCCAGCAGTCCAAGGGGGTGGGTAATTAGGTACGAGCAGTACTTC.

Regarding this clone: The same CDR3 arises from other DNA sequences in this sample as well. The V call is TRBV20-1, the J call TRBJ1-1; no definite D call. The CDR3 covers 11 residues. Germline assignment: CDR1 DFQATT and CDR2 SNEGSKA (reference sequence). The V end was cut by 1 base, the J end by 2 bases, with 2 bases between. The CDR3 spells CSARVNTEAFF. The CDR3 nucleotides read TGCAGTGCTAGAGTTAACACTGAAGCTTTCTTT.

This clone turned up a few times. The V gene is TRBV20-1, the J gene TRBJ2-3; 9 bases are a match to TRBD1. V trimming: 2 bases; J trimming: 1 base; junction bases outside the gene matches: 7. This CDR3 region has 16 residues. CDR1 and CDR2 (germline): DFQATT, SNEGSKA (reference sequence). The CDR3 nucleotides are TGCAGTGCTAGAAAAGAGGACAGGGGAGGCACAGATACGCAGTATTTT. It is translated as CSARKEDRGGTDTQYF.

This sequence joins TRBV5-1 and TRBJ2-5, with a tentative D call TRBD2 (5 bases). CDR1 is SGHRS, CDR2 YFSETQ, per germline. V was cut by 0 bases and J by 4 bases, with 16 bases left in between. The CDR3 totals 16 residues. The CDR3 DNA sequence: TGCGCCAGCAGCTTGGGAGTTAGCGTGAGGAGAGAGACCCAGTACTTC. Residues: CASSLGVSVRRETQYF.

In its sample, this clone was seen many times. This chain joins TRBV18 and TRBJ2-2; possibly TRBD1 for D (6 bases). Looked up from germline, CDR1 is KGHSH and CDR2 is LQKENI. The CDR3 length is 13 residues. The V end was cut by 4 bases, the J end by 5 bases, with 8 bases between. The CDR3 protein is CASSLTGTGELFF. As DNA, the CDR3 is TGTGCCAGCTCACTCACAGGGACCGGGGAGCTGTTTTTT.

This CDR3 reads CASSQGRVDTEAFF. The CDR3 nucleotides read TGCGCCAGCAGCCAAGGGAGGGTGGACACTGAAGCTTTCTTT. The V gene is TRBV4-1, the J gene TRBJ1-1, with no clear D. The CDR3 consists of 14 residues. V was pared by 1 base and J by 3 bases, with 9 bases between. Looked up from germline, CDR1 is MGHRA and CDR2 is YSYEKL.

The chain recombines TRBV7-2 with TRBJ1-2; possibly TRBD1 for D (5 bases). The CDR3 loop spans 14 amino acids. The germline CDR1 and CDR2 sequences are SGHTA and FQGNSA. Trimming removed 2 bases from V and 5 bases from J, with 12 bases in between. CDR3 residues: CASSLYQGTYGYTF. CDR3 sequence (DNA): TGTGCCAGCAGCTTATATCAGGGCACTTATGGCTACACCTTC. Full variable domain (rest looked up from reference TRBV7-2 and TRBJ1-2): GAGVSQSPSNKVTEKGKDVELRCDPISGHTALYWYRQSLGQGLEFLIYFQGNSAPDKSGLPSDRFSAERTGGSVSTLTIQRTQQEDSAVYLCASSLYQGTYGYTFGSGTRLTVV.